This section outlines one TCR beta chain sequence together with its context. As originally analysed: Quantification of nucleated cells was approximated via reference gene primer amplification. Repertoires were generated with immunoSEQ multiplex PCR, while TCRdb's copy carries only in-frame clones and drops some. V, J and clone size reflect that table, while D and trimming were determined from the DNA. The top ten hold 2.5% to 3% of the sample, which has just over 250,000 clones, more than 90% seen once. The data derive from a study of blood T cell repertoires in COVID-19. The V gene lost 6 bases and the J gene lost 9 bases, with 19 bases spanning the gap. The CDR3 is made up of 14 amino acids. Per germline, CDR1 SGHTA and CDR2 FQGNSA.

The gene calls are TRBV7-2 and TRBJ2-3; tentatively, D is TRBD2 (6 bases). The TCR originated in a person aged 18-29 years with COVID-19, enrolled during active disease. Sequenced: peripheral blood. CDR3 nucleotide sequence: TGTGCCAGCAGGGCGATGGAGGGGTACGGCACGCAGTATTTT. Translated: CASRAMEGYGTQYF.